This TCR beta chain was recorded in a study of early T cells in non-severe SARS-CoV-2 infection. Across the whole study: Sequencing of unsorted whole blood was done on bulk RNA, leaving chains unpaired. Notes on the study in general: Matches to VDJdb favored anti-spike CD8 responses and missed private and CD4 specificities.

Trimming removed 6 bases from V and 2 bases from J; junction bases left unmatched: 5. The CDR3 totals 14 residues. Germline V gene lookup returns CDR1 SGHAT and CDR2 FQNNGV. This clonotype was detected only a few times. Antigen specificity is unknown. In the library, individual cDNA molecules carried attached unique molecular identifiers. From the 5' RACE reads, TCRdb called clonotypes with MiXCR, one entry per CDR3 protein. Of roughly 34,000 distinct CDR3 sequences listed, approximately 4.6% are singletons. The specimen was whole blood. The receptor's source is an adult who was a healthcare worker with PCR-confirmed SARS-CoV-2 infection or an uninfected control (not recorded which). V usage is TRBV11-2 and J usage is TRBJ2-5; 8 bases agree with TRBD2. The CDR3 coding sequence is TGTGCCAGCAGGCAACTAGCGGAACAAGAGACCCAGTACTTC. Protein sequence: CASRQLAEQETQYF.